Below are 8 T cell receptor beta chains sequenced from a single sample in a study of T cell responses to AZD1222 COVID-19 vaccine. TCRdb's copy holds only in-frame clones and misses some; the assay was immunoSEQ multiplex PCR. The table shows 150,000 or so clones, with roughly 89% occurring only once. Sequenced here: peripheral blood, sampled on day 0 of AZD1222 vaccination. These receptors were taken from an adult in good health.

V and J are TRBV7-9 and TRBJ1-2; TRBD1 might be the D (6 bases). The CDR3 spans 15 residues. Trimming pared 5 bases from V and 4 bases from J, leaving 17 bases between. Germline V gene sequence: CDR1 SEHNR, CDR2 FQNEAQ (reference sequence). CDR3 sequence (DNA): TGTGCCAGCAGCCCAAGTGGAGGGACACTCTATGGCTACACCTTC. It translates to CASSPSGGTLYGYTF. The full variable domain, with the rest looked up from reference TRBV7-9 and TRBJ1-2, is DTGVSQNPRHKITKRGQNVTFRCDPISEHNRLYWYRQTLGQGPEFLTYFQNEAQLEKSRLLSDRFSAERPKGSFSTLEIQRTEQGDSAMYLCASSPSGGTLYGYTFGSGTRLTVV.

This CDR3 is CASSLAPQGAGEKLFF. CDR3 bases: TGTGCCAGCAGCTTAGCGCCCCAGGGGGCAGGAGAAAAACTGTTTTTT. The chain employs TRBV7-2 and TRBJ1-4; 8 positions match TRBD1. This CDR3 region has 16 residues. Unmatched junction bases numbered 8, after V lost 0 bases and J lost 8 bases. The V gene's germline CDR1 is SGHTA and CDR2 FQGNSA. The full variable domain, with the rest looked up from reference TRBV7-2 and TRBJ1-4, is GAGVSQSPSNKVTEKGKDVELRCDPISGHTALYWYRQSLGQGLEFLIYFQGNSAPDKSGLPSDRFSAERTGGSVSTLTIQRTQQEDSAVYLCASSLAPQGAGEKLFFGSGTQLSVL.

This clone was recorded once. The chain uses TRBV3-1 (or the pseudogene TRBV3-2) and TRBJ2-1, with TRBD2 matching 9 bases. Germline lookup yields CDR1 LGHDT and CDR2 YNNKEL (reference sequence). Trimming at V came to 0 bases and at J to 5 bases, leaving 5 bases not matched to a gene. This CDR3 spans 16 amino acids. The CDR3 loop reads CASSQDRLAGNNEQFF. The CDR3 DNA follows: TGTGCCAGCAGCCAAGATCGGCTAGCGGGGAACAATGAGCAGTTCTTC.

The CDR3 spells CASIPQGDLSGYTF. The CDR3 DNA reads as TGTGCCAGCATCCCACAGGGGGACCTTAGTGGCTACACCTTC. The V call is TRBV5-8, the J call TRBJ1-2; TRBD1 aligns across 8 bases. Germline trimming cut 6 bases from V and 7 bases from J; bases unmatched to any gene: 11. There are 14 residues in the CDR3. The germline V gene has CDR1 SGHTS and CDR2 YDEGEE. The full variable domain, completed using reference TRBV5-8 and TRBJ1-2, is EAGVTQSPTHLIKTRGQQATLRCSPISGHTSVYWYQQALGLGLQFLLWYDEGEERNRGNFPPRFSGRQFPNYSSELNVNALELEDSALYLCASIPQGDLSGYTFGSGTRLTVV.

The chain joins TRBV6-2 or TRBV6-3 to TRBJ2-3; D is unresolved. There are 13 residues in the CDR3. CDR1 MNHEY and CDR2 SVGEGT come from the germline V gene. V dropped 6 bases and J dropped 4 bases, with 11 bases sitting between them. The CDR3 bases are TGTGCCAGCAGCCGGGTGGACCCAGATACGCAGTATTTT. Its translation: CASSRVDPDTQYF.

On this clone itself: Other DNA variants within this sample encode the same CDR3. The chain is built from TRBV5-4 and TRBJ2-7; no reliable D call. The CDR3 extends over 13 amino acids. V lost 0 bases to trimming and J lost 1 base, with 5 bases between them. Germline V gene lookup returns CDR1 SGHNT and CDR2 YYREEE (reference sequence). CDR3 sequence reads: CASSLVGSYEQYF. The CDR3 DNA follows: TGTGCCAGCAGCTTGGTAGGTTCCTACGAGCAGTACTTC.

The chain employs TRBV12-3 or TRBV12-4 and TRBJ1-1; no clear D gene. The CDR3 is 12 amino acids. V lost 3 bases, J lost 3 bases, and 5 bases lay in between. In DNA form, the CDR3 reads TGTGCCAGCAGTTTTGGAGACACTGAAGCTTTCTTT. Translated, it gives CASSFGDTEAFF.

The gene calls are TRBV23-1 and TRBJ1-5; no firm D call. TRBV23-1 is an open reading frame whose function is uncertain. Deletions cut 3 bases from V and 4 bases from J, with 13 bases between. The CDR3 is 15 residues long. In DNA form, the CDR3 reads TGCGCCAGCAGTCATTTGGCAGGAAGGAATCAGCCCCAGCATTTT. It codes for CASSHLAGRNQPQHF.